Listed below are T cell receptor beta chains from one sample, sequenced in a study of blood T cells in healthy people across ages. One entry per CDR3 protein, called by TCRdb with MiXCR from the 5' RACE reads. Among some 880,000 distinct CDR3 sequences listed, roughly 34% were seen once. The sample consisted of blood. The receptors originated from a man between 18 and 35 years old in good health. The CDR3 runs from the conserved cysteine through the conserved F or W. Fields, in order: V gene, J gene, CDR3 protein.

>TRBV20-1|TRBJ2-7
CSARVGGLDEQYF
>TRBV29-1|TRBJ2-1
CSVGEQGQFF
>TRBV18|TRBJ2-2
CASSPQERTFANTGELFF
>TRBV3-1|TRBJ2-3
CASSPDGVGGLTTDTQYF
>TRBV6-5|TRBJ2-6
CASRENSGANVLTF
>TRBV6-5|TRBJ2-1
CASSYSPGPYNEQFF
>TRBV4-3|TRBJ2-1
CASSQSLMGQCPRGNEQFF
>TRBV29-1|TRBJ2-1
CSVALDGEQFF
>TRBV3-1|TRBJ1-2
CASSPRSYEYGYTF
>TRBV13|TRBJ1-1
CANEQEMNTEAFF
>TRBV10-3|TRBJ2-3
CAISEADRETDTQYF
>TRBV7-2|TRBJ2-7
CASSLAGTGSYEQYF
>TRBV18|TRBJ2-5
CASSPTSGGAKTQYF
>TRBV12-3/TRBV12-4|TRBJ1-5
CASSLGGGQPQHF
>TRBV4-1|TRBJ2-1
CASSQAGGQGRYEQFF
>TRBV4-1|TRBJ2-4
CASSRLLGQGGTSSNEQYF
>TRBV12-3/TRBV12-4|TRBJ2-1
CASTSGGTYNEQFF
>TRBV5-1|TRBJ1-1
CASSPEQRLNTEAFF
>TRBV24-1|TRBJ1-1
CATSDSSGAEAFF
>TRBV7-2|TRBJ1-1
CASSLDPLGGTEAFF
>TRBV7-9|TRBJ1-3
CASSLDQGGNTIYF
>TRBV15|TRBJ2-6
CATSSRGINPGANVLTF